A selection of T cell receptor beta chains follows, all from one sample in a study of Graves' ophthalmopathy and Graves' hyperthyroidism. MiXCR, run by TCRdb on the multiplex PCR reads, gives a single entry per CDR3 protein. This sample has approximately 1.2 million distinct CDR3 sequences, with 35% to 40% found just once. The sequencing sample was made of peripheral blood or thyroid tissue (not recorded which). Every receptor here comes from an adult man with Graves' hyperthyroidism. CDR3s include the opening cysteine and the closing phenylalanine or tryptophan. The D gene is left open where the match is weak. Not every row has a clone size; where given, it reads once, few, many or a size class.

- many TRBJ1-1 TRBV20-1 TGCAGTGCCAAACAGTCCCCGGTAGGGAACACTGAAGCTTTCTTT CSAKQSPVGNTEAFF
- many TRBJ2-5 TRBV7-8 TGTGCCAGCAGCTTGGGTCGGTACCAAGAGACCCAGTACTTC CASSLGRYQETQYF
TRBD1 few TRBJ1-6 TRBV6-5 TGTGCCAGCAGTGAATGGACAGGGTCGGATTCACCCCTCCACTTT CASSEWTGSDSPLHF
- few TRBJ2-5 TRBV10-1 TGCGCCAGCAGTGACCGGGAGGAGACCCAGTACTTC CASSDREETQYF
TRBD2 many TRBJ2-7 TRBV7-9 TGTGCCAGCAGCCCCCCGCCGTTCGACAGACTAGCTCTCGGCTGGCAGTACTTC CASSPPPFDRLALGWQYF
TRBD1 - TRBJ2-7 TRBV5-6 TGTGCCAGCAGCGAGATGCAGGGGGCCGACTACGAGCAGTACTTC CASSEMQGADYEQYF
TRBD1 - TRBJ1-5 TRBV12-3/TRBV12-4 TGTGCCAGCAGTTTTGGGACAGACCCCCAATGGGCCCAGCATTTT CASSFGTDPQWAQHF
- many TRBJ2-5 TRBV12-3/TRBV12-4 TGTGCCAGCAGCGCGTCGGGAGCAGAGACCCAGTACTTC CASSASGAETQYF
- many TRBJ1-3 TRBV12-3/TRBV12-4 TGTGCCAGCAGTTTAAGGGGCAGGGGAGGTGGAAACACCATATATTTT CASSLRGRGGGNTIYF
- few TRBJ1-4 TRBV28 TGTGCCAGCAGTTTTCAGGACGGAGATGAAAAACTGTTTTTT CASSFQDGDEKLFF
TRBD2 - TRBJ2-2 TRBV2 TGTGCCAGCAGTGTTAAAGGACTAGCGGGGTTTGGGACGGAGCTGTTTTTT CASSVKGLAGFGTELFF
- many TRBJ2-7 TRBV7-2 TGTGCCAGCAGCCCACAGCCAGACGGGAGTCATCACTTC CASSPQPDGSHHF
TRBD1 few TRBJ2-5 TRBV4-1 TGCGCCAGCAGCCAAGAAGGGACAGGGAGGCAAGAGACCCAGTACTTC CASSQEGTGRQETQYF
TRBD1 once TRBJ1-3 TRBV15 TGTGCCACCAGCAGGGACAGGGCAAACACCATATATTTT CATSRDRANTIYF
- - TRBJ2-2 TRBV19 TGTGCCAGTACTCGGCAGGGACAATCCGGGGAGCTGTTTTTT CASTRQGQSGELFF
- many TRBJ2-5 TRBV12-3/TRBV12-4 TGTGCCAGCAGTTTACTCCGGGAGACCCAGTACTTC CASSLLRETQYF
TRBD2 many TRBJ2-5 TRBV5-1 TGCGCCAGCAGCTCGTCCGGCGGGAGTGTTTTAGAGACCCAGTACTTC CASSSSGGSVLETQYF
- - TRBJ1-1 TRBV29-1 TGCAGCGTTAGACCACAGGGGAACACTGAAGCTTTCTTT CSVRPQGNTEAFF
- few TRBJ1-1 TRBV12-3/TRBV12-4 TGTGCCAGCCCCAAATCGGAGGTGCAAAGGAACACTGAAGCTTTCTTT CASPKSEVQRNTEAFF
- many TRBJ2-6 TRBV19 TGTGCCAGTCAGGGGCCCGGGGCCAACGTCCTGACTTTC CASQGPGANVLTF
- - TRBJ1-5 TRBV7-2 TGTGCCAGCAGCTACCGCCGGGACAACAATCAGCCCCAGCATTTT CASSYRRDNNQPQHF
TRBD1 - TRBJ2-6 TRBV5-1 TGCGCCACCGGGACAGGGCCTGGGGCCAACGTCCTGACTTTC CATGTGPGANVLTF
- - TRBJ2-7 TRBV29-1 TGCAGCGTGCGGCTTAAGGGAGGCAAGCAGTACTTC CSVRLKGGKQYF
- many TRBJ1-2 TRBV5-1 TGCGCCAGCAGCTCCTGGACGGACGCGGGCTACACCTTC CASSSWTDAGYTF
TRBD2 many TRBJ2-5 TRBV19 TGTGCCAGTAGTGGGTCTAGCGGGAGTCCCTACTTC CASSGSSGSPYF
TRBD2 many TRBJ2-5 TRBV9 TGTGCCAGCAGCGTAGTGGGGACTAGTGCTCAAGAGACCCAGTACTTC CASSVVGTSAQETQYF
TRBD1 once TRBJ1-2 TRBV6-6 TGTGCCAGCCAGGGGGAGACAGGGTCTAACTATGGCTACACCTTC CASQGETGSNYGYTF
- few TRBJ2-5 TRBV6-2/TRBV6-3 TGTGCCAGCAGTTACGTCCGTCCTCAGGAGACCCAGTACTTC CASSYVRPQETQYF
- - TRBJ1-2 TRBV6-5 TGTGCCAGCAGTTACGACGCGACGGCCTCCTACACCTTC CASSYDATASYTF
TRBD2 few TRBJ2-7 TRBV6-5 TGTGCCAGCAGTGAAAGCGGGGTTGGCCACGAGCAGTACTTC CASSESGVGHEQYF
TRBD1 many TRBJ1-1 TRBV7-9 TGTGCCAGCAGGCAAGACAGGGCGGGCACTGAAGCTTTCTTT CASRQDRAGTEAFF
TRBD2 - TRBJ2-5 TRBV10-1 TGCGCCAGCAGTGAGCCTCATCGGAGCGGGATGAGGACCCAGTACTTC CASSEPHRSGMRTQYF
- - TRBJ1-4 TRBV6-6 TGTGCCAGCCGTGGAGGGGGGGCGGAAAAACTGTTTTTT CASRGGGAEKLFF
- - TRBJ2-7 TRBV20-1 TGCAGTGCCTGGGGGCAGGGTGCTTACGAGCAGTACTTC CSAWGQGAYEQYF
TRBD2 many TRBJ2-7 TRBV29-1 TGCAGCGTTGAGACGTTAGCGGGCCCCCTCTACTTC CSVETLAGPLYF
TRBD1 few TRBJ2-7 TRBV29-1 TGCAGCGTCGCGACAGGGGGGGCCGAGCAGTACTTC CSVATGGAEQYF
- - TRBJ2-7 TRBV27 TGTGCCAGCAGTTCCTATGACAACGCGGGCTACGAGCAGTACTTC CASSSYDNAGYEQYF
TRBD1 many TRBJ1-1 TRBV5-6 TGTGCCAGCAGCTTTATGGGACAGGACACTGAAGCTTTCTTT CASSFMGQDTEAFF
TRBD1 few TRBJ1-5 TRBV25-1 TGTGCCAGCAGTGAAACCGGGACAGGGGGTAATCAGCCCCAGCATTTT CASSETGTGGNQPQHF
- many TRBJ2-2 TRBV2 TGTGCCAGCAGTGAACAGTCGGGCACCGGGGAGCTGTTTTTT CASSEQSGTGELFF
TRBD2 - TRBJ2-5 TRBV12-3/TRBV12-4 TGTGCCAGCCGTGGAACTAGCGGTACCGAGACCCAGTACTTC CASRGTSGTETQYF
- many TRBJ2-7 TRBV13 TGTGCCAGCAGCCCAACGGTGCACTCCTACGAGCAGTACTTC CASSPTVHSYEQYF
- - TRBJ1-1 TRBV2 TGTGCCAGCACTTATTCGACTGAAGCTTTCTTT CASTYSTEAFF
TRBD1 - TRBJ1-5 TRBV7-2 TGTGCCAGCAGCACCGGGACAGGGGCGGATAGCAATCAGCCCCAGCATTTT CASSTGTGADSNQPQHF
- many TRBJ2-5 TRBV9 TGTGCCAGCAGCGTATCCCCGCAGGGAGAGACCCAGTACTTC CASSVSPQGETQYF
TRBD1 - TRBJ2-1 TRBV9 TGTGCCAGCAGCACAGGACAGGGATACAATGAGCAGTTCTTC CASSTGQGYNEQFF
TRBD2 few TRBJ2-7 TRBV7-2 TGTGCCAGCAGCTCTAGTAGCGGGGGCCATACCTACGAGCAGTACTTC CASSSSSGGHTYEQYF
TRBD2 many TRBJ2-7 TRBV14 TGTGCCAGCAGCCGCATGCGGGGGGGTTACTACGAGCAGTACTTC CASSRMRGGYYEQYF
- many TRBJ2-7 TRBV11-2 TGTGCCAGCAGCTCCCGAGGGGTCTCCTACGAGCAGTACTTC CASSSRGVSYEQYF
TRBD1 few TRBJ2-7 TRBV10-3 TGTGCCAGCAGAGGGGACAGGGGGTTCAACGAGCAGTACTTC CASRGDRGFNEQYF
- - TRBJ1-2 TRBV29-1 TGCAGCGTTGTAGGGCAGGGTTACTATGGCTACACCTTC CSVVGQGYYGYTF
- - TRBJ1-2 TRBV7-9 TGTGCCAGCAGCCCAAGGACCGACCGAAGCTATGGCTACACCTTC CASSPRTDRSYGYTF
TRBD1 few TRBJ1-6 TRBV5-6 TGTGCCAGCAGCTTTGGGGACAGCCGCAATTCACCCCTCCACTTT CASSFGDSRNSPLHF
- many TRBJ1-1 TRBV10-1 TGCGCCAGCAGTGAGGGGAATGAAGCTTTCTTT CASSEGNEAFF
TRBD1 many TRBJ1-5 TRBV2 TGTGCCAGCAGGGAACAGCTTCTGGACAGGGCCTACCAGCCCCAGCATTTT CASREQLLDRAYQPQHF
- - TRBJ2-7 TRBV6-5 TGTGCCAGCAGTTACTCGGGACATGGCTACGAGCAGTACTTC CASSYSGHGYEQYF
TRBD2 few TRBJ2-7 TRBV2 TGTGCCAGCAGTGGACTAGCGGGAGGTGGAGAGCAGTACTTC CASSGLAGGGEQYF
- few TRBJ2-2 TRBV9 TGTGCCTCGAATAGGAGGGGCCGGGAGCTGTTTTTT CASNRRGRELFF
- few TRBJ1-2 TRBV4-3 TGCGCCAGCAGCCGAACTCTAGAGGGTGGCTACACCTTC CASSRTLEGGYTF